Listed below are T cell receptor beta chains from one sample, sequenced in a study of OX40 agonist ivuxolimab in advanced cancers. The method was immunoSEQ multiplex PCR; TCRdb's version includes in-frame clones alone and lacks a portion of them. The repertoire holds about 48,000 clones, with 70% to 85% as singletons. This sample comprised CD4+ or CD8+ T cells sorted from blood, obtained in a trial of the OX40 agonist ivuxolimab. The receptor source for this set is an adult with an advanced solid tumor such as melanoma, head and neck, liver or kidney cancer. Each CDR3 is given with its conserved first and last residue. The D gene is left open where the match is weak. Size tells how often a clone was seen (once, few, many) or the class of an expanded clone, and some rows leave it out.

d_gene: -; v_gene: TRBV6-5; abundance: -; j_gene: TRBJ2-3; CDR3nt: TGTGCCAGCAGTTACTCGATGGCGGCCAGCACAGATACGCAGTATTTT; CDR3aa: CASSYSMAASTDTQYF
d_gene: -; v_gene: TRBV19; abundance: -; j_gene: TRBJ1-5; CDR3nt: TGTGCCAGTAGTTCCTTTGCACATAGCAATCAGCCCCAGCATTTT; CDR3aa: CASSSFAHSNQPQHF
d_gene: TRBD1; v_gene: TRBV25-1; abundance: -; j_gene: TRBJ1-1; CDR3nt: TGTGCCAGCAGTAATAGGGACAGGGTTTCTGAAGCTTTCTTT; CDR3aa: CASSNRDRVSEAFF
d_gene: -; v_gene: TRBV5-1; abundance: -; j_gene: TRBJ1-2; CDR3nt: TGCGCCAGCAGCCCCGGCGGGGGCCTCTATGGCTACACCTTC; CDR3aa: CASSPGGGLYGYTF
d_gene: TRBD2; v_gene: TRBV4-2; abundance: once; j_gene: TRBJ2-3; CDR3nt: TGTGCCAGCAGCCAATACACTAGCGGGGGGAGCACAGATACGCAGTATTTT; CDR3aa: CASSQYTSGGSTDTQYF
d_gene: -; v_gene: TRBV5-4; abundance: -; j_gene: TRBJ2-2; CDR3nt: TGTGCCAGCAGACCCCTGGGGGGGCACGGGGAGCTGTTTTTT; CDR3aa: CASRPLGGHGELFF
d_gene: -; v_gene: TRBV30; abundance: -; j_gene: TRBJ1-3; CDR3nt: TGTGCCTGGGGACGGAGCTTCTCTGGAAACACCATATATTTT; CDR3aa: CAWGRSFSGNTIYF
d_gene: -; v_gene: TRBV18; abundance: -; j_gene: TRBJ1-4; CDR3nt: TGTGCCAGCTCACCACCGGAAACAGTTAATGAAAAACTGTTTTTT; CDR3aa: CASSPPETVNEKLFF
d_gene: -; v_gene: TRBV7-2; abundance: -; j_gene: TRBJ1-1; CDR3nt: TGTGCCAGCAGCTTAGCCGTTAAGGCTTTCTTT; CDR3aa: CASSLAVKAFF
d_gene: TRBD1; v_gene: TRBV27; abundance: once; j_gene: TRBJ1-4; CDR3nt: TGTGCCAGCAGTAAACCGGGACAGGGTAATGAAAAACTGTTTTTT; CDR3aa: CASSKPGQGNEKLFF
d_gene: TRBD2; v_gene: TRBV10-3; abundance: -; j_gene: TRBJ2-5; CDR3nt: TGTGCCATTTCCCGGGGAACTAGCGGGGGGCAAGAGACCCAGTACTTC; CDR3aa: CAISRGTSGGQETQYF
d_gene: TRBD1; v_gene: TRBV30; abundance: -; j_gene: TRBJ1-2; CDR3nt: TGTGCCTGGGGCGGCTGGGACAGGGGGTTTGATGGCTACACCTTC; CDR3aa: CAWGGWDRGFDGYTF
d_gene: -; v_gene: TRBV2; abundance: once; j_gene: TRBJ1-2; CDR3nt: TGTGCCAGCAGGGAGGGCCCCCCGGGGTATGGCTACACCTTC; CDR3aa: CASREGPPGYGYTF
d_gene: -; v_gene: TRBV5-8; abundance: -; j_gene: TRBJ2-7; CDR3nt: TGTGCCAGCAGCTTGGAGGGATTGAGGCAGGGCGGCGAGCAGTACTTC; CDR3aa: CASSLEGLRQGGEQYF
d_gene: -; v_gene: TRBV5-6; abundance: -; j_gene: TRBJ1-2; CDR3nt: TGTGCCAGCAGCCCCGGACTCAACTATGGCTACACCTTC; CDR3aa: CASSPGLNYGYTF
d_gene: TRBD1; v_gene: TRBV13; abundance: -; j_gene: TRBJ1-6; CDR3nt: TGTGCCAGCAGCTTGACCCCCCGGGACAGGGTAATCCATTCACCCCTCCACTTT; CDR3aa: CASSLTPRDRVIHSPLHF
d_gene: TRBD1; v_gene: TRBV5-5; abundance: -; j_gene: TRBJ2-7; CDR3nt: TGTGCCAGCAGCCCAAATCAGGGGGCTAGGTACGAGCAGTACTTC; CDR3aa: CASSPNQGARYEQYF
d_gene: -; v_gene: TRBV19; abundance: -; j_gene: TRBJ1-1; CDR3nt: TGTGCCAGTAGTATAGTCCGCAGGGCAGGGATGAACACTGAAGCTTTCTTT; CDR3aa: CASSIVRRAGMNTEAFF
d_gene: TRBD1; v_gene: TRBV6-5; abundance: -; j_gene: TRBJ2-1; CDR3nt: TGTGCCAGCAGTTACCAGGGACAGGGGGCGTTTAATGAGCAGTTCTTC; CDR3aa: CASSYQGQGAFNEQFF
d_gene: TRBD2; v_gene: TRBV5-1; abundance: -; j_gene: TRBJ2-1; CDR3nt: TGCGCCAGCAGCTTGGAGGCTAGCGGGGGTTACAATGAGCAGTTCTTC; CDR3aa: CASSLEASGGYNEQFF
d_gene: TRBD2; v_gene: TRBV5-1; abundance: -; j_gene: TRBJ2-3; CDR3nt: TGCGCCAGCAGCTTGGTTCGGGGGGGGCCCGGTTGGGGCACAGATACGCAGTATTTT; CDR3aa: CASSLVRGGPGWGTDTQYF
d_gene: TRBD1; v_gene: TRBV12-5; abundance: -; j_gene: TRBJ2-7; CDR3nt: TGTGCTAGTGGTTTGGGAACCGGGACAGGGGATATTTACGAGCAGTACTTC; CDR3aa: CASGLGTGTGDIYEQYF
d_gene: -; v_gene: TRBV21-1; abundance: -; j_gene: TRBJ2-3; CDR3nt: TGTGCCAGCAGCTTCTCCGGGACTAGAGACACAGATACGCAGTATTTT; CDR3aa: CASSFSGTRDTDTQYF
d_gene: -; v_gene: TRBV9; abundance: -; j_gene: TRBJ1-4; CDR3nt: TGTGCCAGCAGCGTAGGGGATCCTAATGAAAAACTGTTTTTT; CDR3aa: CASSVGDPNEKLFF
d_gene: -; v_gene: TRBV4-1; abundance: -; j_gene: TRBJ1-2; CDR3nt: TGCGCCAGCAGCCAAGAGAGTACAGTCTACTATGGCTACACCTTC; CDR3aa: CASSQESTVYYGYTF
d_gene: -; v_gene: TRBV7-7; abundance: few; j_gene: TRBJ2-5; CDR3nt: TGTGCTAGCAGCCCGGGACGGGTGTACCAAGAGACCCAGTACTTC; CDR3aa: CASSPGRVYQETQYF
d_gene: TRBD1; v_gene: TRBV19; abundance: -; j_gene: TRBJ2-7; CDR3nt: TGTGCCAGTAGTACCCGCTCCGGGACAGGGGGGGGAGAGCAGTACTTC; CDR3aa: CASSTRSGTGGGEQYF
d_gene: -; v_gene: TRBV7-2; abundance: -; j_gene: TRBJ1-3; CDR3nt: TGTGCCAGCAGGAGCTCTGGAAACACCATATATTTT; CDR3aa: CASRSSGNTIYF
d_gene: TRBD2; v_gene: TRBV7-9; abundance: -; j_gene: TRBJ2-1; CDR3nt: TGTGCCAGCAGCCGTACTAGCGGCAACGTCAATGAGCAGTTCTTC; CDR3aa: CASSRTSGNVNEQFF
d_gene: -; v_gene: TRBV30; abundance: -; j_gene: TRBJ1-5; CDR3nt: TGTGCCTGGAGTAAGGGGCTTACTCAACAGCCCCAGCATTTT; CDR3aa: CAWSKGLTQQPQHF
d_gene: TRBD1; v_gene: TRBV27; abundance: -; j_gene: TRBJ2-6; CDR3nt: TGTGCCAGCAGTTCCGGGACAGGCCGCTCTGGGGCCAACGTCCTGACTTTC; CDR3aa: CASSSGTGRSGANVLTF
d_gene: -; v_gene: TRBV7-2; abundance: -; j_gene: TRBJ1-3; CDR3nt: TGTGCCAGCAGCTGGCAAGGTCACTCTGGAAACACCATATATTTT; CDR3aa: CASSWQGHSGNTIYF
d_gene: -; v_gene: TRBV19; abundance: -; j_gene: TRBJ2-3; CDR3nt: TGTGCCAGTAGTCCCTGGGGAGGCACAGATACGCAGTATTTT; CDR3aa: CASSPWGGTDTQYF
d_gene: TRBD1; v_gene: TRBV27; abundance: -; j_gene: TRBJ1-2; CDR3nt: TGTGCCAGCAGTTTATCGATTGGAGGGGGCGCGTCGAACTATGGCTACACCTTC; CDR3aa: CASSLSIGGGASNYGYTF
d_gene: TRBD2; v_gene: TRBV2; abundance: -; j_gene: TRBJ2-7; CDR3nt: TGTGCCAGCACCCGGACTAGCGGGGGTGCCTACGAGCAGTACTTC; CDR3aa: CASTRTSGGAYEQYF
d_gene: TRBD1; v_gene: TRBV7-2; abundance: -; j_gene: TRBJ1-3; CDR3nt: TGTGCCAGCAGCACACGACAGGGGGGGTTTGGAAACACCATATATTTT; CDR3aa: CASSTRQGGFGNTIYF
d_gene: TRBD2; v_gene: TRBV19; abundance: -; j_gene: TRBJ2-3; CDR3nt: TGTGCCAGTAGTCTAGCGGGGGGGATTACAGATACGCAGTATTTT; CDR3aa: CASSLAGGITDTQYF
d_gene: -; v_gene: TRBV11-2; abundance: -; j_gene: TRBJ1-6; CDR3nt: TGTGCCAGCACCAACCAGGGATTCAATTCACCCCTCCACTTT; CDR3aa: CASTNQGFNSPLHF
d_gene: -; v_gene: TRBV6-1; abundance: medium-sized; j_gene: TRBJ1-5; CDR3nt: TGTGCCAGCGTACCTAGGGCGGGAGTTAATCAGCCCCAGCATTTT; CDR3aa: CASVPRAGVNQPQHF
d_gene: TRBD1; v_gene: TRBV7-9; abundance: few; j_gene: TRBJ1-3; CDR3nt: TGTGCCAGCAGCCCACAGGGGTACTCTGGAAACACCATATATTTT; CDR3aa: CASSPQGYSGNTIYF
d_gene: -; v_gene: TRBV15; abundance: -; j_gene: TRBJ1-6; CDR3nt: TGTGCCACCAGCAGAGACAGGGCACCCCTCCACTTT; CDR3aa: CATSRDRAPLHF
d_gene: -; v_gene: TRBV19; abundance: -; j_gene: TRBJ1-5; CDR3nt: TGTGCCAGTAGTGCGGCGGGGGGGTCGAATCAGCCCCAGCATTTT; CDR3aa: CASSAAGGSNQPQHF